This T cell receptor beta chain was captured by sequencing in a study of CD8 T cells in Susac syndrome. There are 15 residues in the CDR3. V shed 4 bases, J shed 6 bases, and the junction held 7 bases outside the gene matches. Germline CDR1 SGHRS, CDR2 YFSETQ. When the RNA was reverse transcribed, random hexamers were used with an input of about 0.45 to 1 ug. TCRdb reprocessed the immunoSEQ multiplex PCR reads via MiXCR and lists one record per CDR3 protein. The sample records some 130,000 distinct CDR3 sequences, approximately 95% being singletons. The receptor's source is a human donor with Susac syndrome. Input material: CD8+ T cells from PBMCs. This chain connects TRBV5-1 to TRBJ2-5; 12 nucleotides line up with TRBD1. The CDR3 region has the DNA TGCGCCAGCAGCGATGGGACAGGGGGCGCGCAGACCCAGTACTTC. Its translation is CASSDGTGGAQTQYF.